Listed here is a single T cell receptor beta chain. The entry originates in a study of cytomegalovirus exposure and HLA in healthy donors. V lost 3 bases and J lost 8, with 8 bases in between. Germline V gives CDR1 SGHKS, CDR2 YYEKEE (reference sequence). This CDR3 comprises 11 residues. Only in-frame clones appear in the TCRdb table, and some are missing; sequencing was by immunoSEQ multiplex PCR. The profile shows tens of thousands of clones, more than 95% of them singletons. Material: PBMCs. This TCR came from a man between 18 and 29 years old in good health and CMV-seronegative. V usage is TRBV5-5 and J usage is TRBJ1-1, with unresolved D. Written as DNA, the CDR3 is TGTGCCAGCAGCTCGGTATCCGAAGCTTTCTTT. Translation: CASSSVSEAFF.